This entry lists 27 T cell receptor beta chains sequenced from one sample in a study of response to subunit inactivated influenza vaccine. TCRdb re-called the RT-PCR reads through MiXCR, storing one row per CDR3 protein. Of about 800,000 distinct CDR3 sequences in the sample, around 20% were seen once. Sequences were derived from PBMCs from blood, sampled 4 to 6 days after vaccination. The receptors shown here come from a man aged 50-59 years who received an inactivated influenza vaccine.

The chain links TRBV7-3 to TRBJ2-5; D is ambiguous. V was cut by 5 bases and J by 2 bases, with 9 bases left in between. The CDR3 consists of 13 residues. CDR1 is SGHTA and CDR2 is FQGTGA in the germline V gene. CDR3 coding DNA: TGTGCCAGCAGCCTACAGAGGCAAGAGACCCAGTACTTC. Protein: CASSLQRQETQYF.

The chain employs TRBV25-1 and TRBJ2-7; D is uncertain. The CDR3 extends over 10 amino acids. The V gene lost 6 bases and the J gene lost 5 bases, with 5 bases spanning the gap. Per the germline V gene, CDR1 is MGHDK and CDR2 is SYGVNS. The CDR3 region has the DNA TGTGCCAGCAGGTCTCACGAGCAGTACTTC. Encoded protein: CASRSHEQYF.

The chain carries TRBV4-1 and TRBJ2-7, with D possibly TRBD1 on 6 matching bases. CDR1 and CDR2 (germline): MGHRA, YSYEKL. The CDR3 is 15 amino acids. Deletions cut 4 bases from V and 4 bases from J, with 17 bases between. The CDR3 loop is CASSLQIRGQYEQYF. CDR3 coding DNA: TGCGCCAGCAGCCTCCAAATTCGGGGACAATACGAGCAGTACTTC.

This chain joins TRBV24-1 and TRBJ2-2; no firm D call. Germline V gives CDR1 KGHDR, CDR2 SFDVKD. This CDR3 is built from 11 residues. Trimming left V 2 bases short and J 8 bases short, with 2 bases between. The CDR3 reads CATSDSGELFF. The CDR3 region has the DNA TGTGCCACCAGTGATTCGGGGGAGCTGTTTTTT.

The V gene is TRBV7-2, the J gene TRBJ2-7; D is unclear. Germline V CDR1 and CDR2: SGHTA, FQGNSA. This CDR3 comprises 14 residues. The ends were cut back, 0 bases at V and 3 bases at J, with 9 bases in the middle. The CDR3 bases are TGTGCCAGCAGCTTAGCGTGGCAGGTCTACGAGCAGTACTTC. Translation: CASSLAWQVYEQYF.

This clonotype was observed a few times. J is TRBJ2-1 and V is TRBV6-2 or TRBV6-3; maybe TRBD2 (6 bases). Germline V gene sequence: CDR1 MNHEY, CDR2 SVGEGT. Trimming pared 6 bases from V and 9 bases from J, leaving 15 bases between. This CDR3 is built from 13 residues. CDR3 sequence: CASRDPGEGEQFF. The CDR3 bases are TGTGCCAGCAGAGACCCGGGAGAAGGTGAGCAGTTCTTC.

A few counts support this clonotype. The chain uses TRBV20-1 and TRBJ1-2; possibly TRBD1 for D (5 bases). The germline CDR1 and CDR2 sequences are DFQATT and SNEGSKA (reference sequence). V lost 1 base and J lost 0, with 9 bases in between. There are 14 residues in the CDR3. The CDR3 region is CSARVAGTNYGYTF. CDR3 DNA sequence: TGCAGTGCTAGAGTAGCAGGGACTAACTATGGCTACACCTTC.

There are a few counts of this clonotype. The J gene is TRBJ2-1, the V gene TRBV6-4; 14 nucleotides match TRBD2. Germline assignment: CDR1 MRHNA and CDR2 SNTAGT. CDR3 length: 18 amino acids. With 6 bases clipped from V and 0 bases from J, the junction kept 7 bases outside the gene matches. The CDR3 DNA is TGTGCCAGCAGATCGACTAGCGGGAGGGGTAGCTCCTACAATGAGCAGTTCTTC. Its translation: CASRSTSGRGSSYNEQFF.

V gene TRBV7-8 combines with J gene TRBJ2-1; D gene unclear. Trimming cost V 5 bases and J 12 bases, with 20 bases left between them. The CDR3 is 14 residues long. Germline CDR1 reads SGHVS; CDR2 reads FQNEAQ. The CDR3 loop reads CASSPTAYGPRQFF. The CDR3 coding sequence is TGTGCCAGCAGCCCCACCGCCTACGGGCCCCGGCAGTTCTTC. Together with reference TRBV7-8 and TRBJ2-1, the CDR3 gives the full variable domain: GAGVSQSPRYKVAKRGQDVALRCDPISGHVSLFWYQQALGQGPEFLTYFQNEAQLDKSGLPSDRFFAERPEGSVSTLKIQRTQQEDSAVYLCASSPTAYGPRQFFGPGTRLTVL.

The J gene is TRBJ2-1, the V gene TRBV18; D is ambiguous. CDR1 KGHSH and CDR2 LQKENI come from the germline V gene. Trimming cost V 4 bases and J 9 bases, with 13 bases left between them. The CDR3 has 13 residues. The DNA for the CDR3 is TGTGCCAGCTCACAAGGGTCGGGCACTGAGCAGTTCTTC. Translated: CASSQGSGTEQFF.

The J gene is TRBJ1-2, the V gene TRBV12-3 or TRBV12-4; D may be TRBD1 (6 bases). The V end was cut by 3 bases, the J end by 5 bases, with 10 bases between. The CDR3 length is 13 residues. The CDR3 here is CASSFRTVYGYTF. Written as DNA, the CDR3 is TGTGCCAGCAGTTTCAGGACAGTATATGGCTACACCTTC.

The genes are TRBV14 and TRBJ2-6, with TRBD1 matching 7 bases. From germline, CDR1 is SGHDN and CDR2 FVKESK. Losses at the gene ends were 3 bases for V and 0 bases for J; bases not matched to a gene: 2. The CDR3 runs 16 residues. The CDR3 loop is CASSHRQGSGANVLTF. The CDR3 DNA reads as TGTGCCAGCAGCCATAGACAGGGCTCTGGGGCCAACGTCCTGACTTTC.

The V call is TRBV12-3 or TRBV12-4, the J call TRBJ1-2; TRBD1 matches 9 bases. The CDR3 covers 14 residues. V lost 5 bases and J lost 6; bases outside the gene matches: 7. CDR3 region: CASSPDRGADGYTF. CDR3 DNA: TGTGCCAGCAGTCCGGACAGGGGAGCAGATGGCTACACCTTC.

This clonotype came up a few times. The chain has TRBV5-1 and TRBJ2-2; D is possibly TRBD2 (5 bases). The CDR3 has 17 residues. The germline CDR1 and CDR2 sequences are SGHRS and YFSETQ. Trimming took off 3 bases at V and 3 bases at J, with 18 bases between the two ends. As DNA, the CDR3 is TGCGCCAGCAGCTATTCGGGCACTAGAGCGGACACCGGGGAGCTGTTTTTT. This codes for CASSYSGTRADTGELFF.

The chain joins TRBV19 to TRBJ2-5, with D maybe TRBD2 (6 bases). Looked up from germline, CDR1 is LNHDA and CDR2 is SQIVND (reference sequence). V gave up 6 bases and J gave up 10 bases, with 15 bases separating them. CDR3 length: 12 amino acids. The CDR3, as DNA: TGTGCCAGTAGCCCACTTGGGGAGGTCCAGTACTTC. Amino acid sequence: CASSPLGEVQYF. The entire variable domain, with the rest obtained from reference TRBV19 and TRBJ2-5, is as follows: DGGITQSPKYLFRKEGQNVTLSCEQNLNHDAMYWYRQDPGQGLRLIYYSQIVNDFQKGDIAEGYSVSREKKESFPLTVTSAQKNPTAFYLCASSPLGEVQYFGPGTRLLVL.

A few counts support this clonotype. The V gene is TRBV7-3, the J gene TRBJ2-3, with a weak D call TRBD1 (6 bases). The CDR3 consists of 14 residues. V lost 4 bases and J 6 bases, leaving 14 bases between the germline ends. In germline, CDR1 is SGHTA, CDR2 FQGTGA. CDR3 sequence (DNA): TGTGCCAGCAGCTCCCAGGGGCTTCCGGATACGCAGTATTTT. Amino acids: CASSSQGLPDTQYF. The full variable domain, with the rest looked up from reference TRBV7-3 and TRBJ2-3, is GAGVSQTPSNKVTEKGKYVELRCDPISGHTALYWYRQSLGQGPEFLIYFQGTGAADDSGLPNDRFFAVRPEGSVSTLKIQRTERGDSAVYLCASSSQGLPDTQYFGPGTRLTVL.

This clonotype was detected only a few times. The chain has TRBV20-1 and TRBJ2-1, with D uncertain. V lost 4 bases to trimming and J lost 0 bases, with 16 bases between them. Germline V lookup: CDR1 DFQATT, CDR2 SNEGSKA (reference sequence). The CDR3 consists of 16 residues. CDR3 DNA sequence: TGCAGTGCTAAGTTTTCTAAGGTCAGCTCCTACAATGAGCAGTTCTTC. It specifies CSAKFSKVSSYNEQFF.

The rearrangement links TRBV7-2 to TRBJ2-3; tentatively, D is TRBD1 (5 bases). With 5 bases removed from V and 6 bases from J, the gap between germline ends came to 12 bases. The CDR3 totals 13 residues. CDR1 is SGHTA and CDR2 is FQGNSA in the germline V gene. CDR3 nucleotide sequence: TGTGCCAGCAGCATAAGCAGGGCCGATACGCAGTATTTT. The encoded protein is CASSISRADTQYF.

CDR3 region: CASSPSQPATGELFF. CDR3 nucleotide sequence: TGCGCCAGCAGCCCGAGCCAGCCTGCAACCGGGGAGCTGTTTTTT. This sequence joins TRBV5-1 and TRBJ2-2; D gene uncertain. The CDR3 totals 15 residues. Trimming removed 4 bases at V and 5 bases at J, with 15 bases between. Germline V gene lookup returns CDR1 SGHRS and CDR2 YFSETQ.

This clonotype occurred a few times. The J gene is TRBJ2-7, the V gene TRBV7-9; D might be TRBD1 (5 bases). Germline V gives CDR1 SEHNR, CDR2 FQNEAQ (reference sequence). V dropped 1 base and J dropped 3 bases, with 16 bases sitting between them. The length of the CDR3 is 16 residues. CDR3 region: CASSLGWGRVNYEQYF. CDR3 nucleotides: TGTGCCAGCAGCTTAGGGTGGGGCAGGGTAAACTACGAGCAGTACTTC.

This clonotype was seen more than once but under ten times. The V call is TRBV20-1, the J call TRBJ1-1; D is uncertain. This CDR3 is 14 amino acids long. With 2 bases removed from V and 1 base from J, the gap between germline ends came to 11 bases. CDR1 and CDR2 (germline): DFQATT, SNEGSKA (reference sequence). The CDR3 reads CSARSERGNTEAFF. For the CDR3, the DNA is TGCAGTGCTAGAAGCGAGCGGGGGAACACTGAAGCTTTCTTT.

This clonotype came up a few times. The chain recombines TRBV25-1 with TRBJ2-7; D is uncertain. This CDR3 spans 11 amino acids. CDR1 is MGHDK and CDR2 is SYGVNS in the germline V gene. V shed 3 bases and J shed 6 bases, with 6 bases lying between them. In nucleotides, the CDR3 is TGTGCCAGCAGTGAGGGTCCCGAGCAGTACTTC. Protein sequence: CASSEGPEQYF.

This chain links TRBV20-1 with TRBJ2-1, with D perhaps TRBD2 (6 bases). The CDR3 is 17 amino acids. Germline CDR1 reads DFQATT; CDR2 reads SNEGSKA (reference sequence). V lost 0 bases to trimming and J lost 0 bases, with 15 bases between them. The CDR3 region has the DNA TGCAGTGCTAGAGATTCGGACTACCGTAGCTCCTACAATGAGCAGTTCTTC. This codes for CSARDSDYRSSYNEQFF.

The genes are TRBV3-1 and TRBJ1-1; D is unresolved. Germline V gives CDR1 LGHDT, CDR2 YNNKEL (reference sequence). V was clipped by 0 bases and J by 5 bases, with 13 bases between them. The CDR3 is 15 amino acids. The CDR3 DNA reads as TGTGCCAGCAGCCAAGATACACTTCTGAGGACTGAAGCTTTCTTT. It yields the protein CASSQDTLLRTEAFF. The whole variable domain, filled in from reference TRBV3-1 and TRBJ1-1, reads DTAVSQTPKYLVTQMGNDKSIKCEQNLGHDTMYWYKQDSKKFLKIMFSYNNKELIINETVPNRFSPKSPDKAHLNLHINSLELGDSAVYFCASSQDTLLRTEAFFGQGTRLTVV.

The chain combines TRBV28 with TRBJ2-1, with TRBD1 matching 9 bases. The V gene's germline CDR1 is MDHEN and CDR2 SYDVKM. The CDR3 runs to 17 residues. Unmatched junction bases numbered 9, after V lost 1 base and J lost 5 bases. The CDR3 DNA is TGTGCCAGCAGTTTATATTTGGGACAGGGCGTTAACAATGAGCAGTTCTTC. This translates into CASSLYLGQGVNNEQFF.

The chain carries TRBV28 and TRBJ2-3, with D perhaps given as TRBD1 or TRBD2 (6 bases each). This CDR3 has 14 residues. Trimming pared 5 bases from V and 4 bases from J, leaving 13 bases between. Germline CDR1 reads MDHEN; CDR2 reads SYDVKM. DNA of the CDR3: TGTGCCAGCAGTGGGGGGCCCCTGGCAGATACGCAGTATTTT. Protein: CASSGGPLADTQYF.

This clonotype appeared many times. The chain has TRBV12-3 or TRBV12-4 and TRBJ2-1; 9 bases match TRBD2. The CDR3 runs to 12 residues. Trimming took 5 bases from V and 12 from J; bases not matched to a gene: 5. The CDR3 region is CASSKSGRPQFF. In nucleotides, the CDR3 is TGTGCCAGCAGTAAAAGCGGGAGGCCGCAGTTCTTC.